This T cell receptor (beta chain) was identified during a study of response to subunit inactivated influenza vaccine. Study outcomes and limitations: The authors suggested that every seasonal influenza vaccination recruits few new T cells.

The germline gives CDR1 SGHDN, CDR2 FVKESK. V was pared by 2 bases and J by 0 bases, with 12 bases between. The CDR3 runs to 16 residues. MiXCR, run by TCRdb on the RT-PCR reads, gives a single entry per CDR3 protein. The table lists around 650,000 distinct CDR3 sequences, about a sixth of them singletons. To note about this clonotype: As yet, its antigen is unknown.

Specimen: PBMCs from blood, collected 12 days after vaccination. The chain joins TRBV14 to TRBJ2-3; tentative D call: TRBD1 (6 bases). This sequence was found in a man aged 50 to 60 who received an inactivated influenza vaccine. This CDR3 is CASSQLGTSSTDTQYF. The DNA of the CDR3 is TGTGCCAGCAGCCAACTTGGGACATCAAGCACAGATACGCAGTATTTT.